This T cell receptor (beta chain) was sequenced in a study of blood T cell repertoires in COVID-19. The overall study: T cells, B-cell-depleted T cells, or PBMCs supplied cDNA or gDNA.

Per germline, CDR1 DFQATT and CDR2 SNEGSKA (reference sequence). V was pared by 6 bases and J by 2 bases, with 8 bases between. The CDR3 has 11 amino acids. How the authors handled the data: Estimation of nucleated cell counts was performed using reference gene primer amplification. Libraries were prepared by immunoSEQ multiplex PCR; TCRdb keeps only in-frame clonotypes and omits some of them. The D gene and trimming were derived from the DNA, and the V and J assignments and clone size from that table. The sample includes around 260,000 clones, about 89% of them seen just once. This receptor was identified in a man aged 25 to 40 with acute or convalescent COVID-19. This chain joins TRBV20-1 and TRBJ2-7; tentative D call: TRBD1 (5 bases). Sequences were obtained from peripheral blood. The DNA for the CDR3 is TGCAGTGCAATGACAGCCTACGAGCAGTACTTC. Translation: CSAMTAYEQYF.